This T cell receptor beta chain was obtained from a study of PD-1 blockade in classical Hodgkin lymphoma. Study results and limitations: A significant rise in TCR diversity was seen by C4D1 for CD4+ cells but not for CD8+ cells.

Profiling relied on immunoSEQ multiplex PCR, and the TCRdb table lists in-frame clones only, not all of them. The sample records 40,000 or so clones, over 70% being singletons. As to this clone: Its antigen remains unidentified.

Germline values: CDR1 SGHAT, CDR2 FQNNGV. CDR3 length equals 16 residues. V lost 6 bases, J lost 10 bases, and 22 bases lay in between. With no exception, relapse followed autologous stem cell transplantation in all patients, and brentuximab vedotin exposure varied. Sequenced here: peripheral blood mononuclear cells (PBMCs), sampled at baseline. This chain joins TRBV11-2 and TRBJ1-6; D not certain. The receptor was isolated from a human donor with classical Hodgkin lymphoma. The CDR3: CASSSPGGEGGSPLHF. The CDR3 region has the DNA TGTGCCAGCAGTTCCCCCGGTGGCGAGGGTGGCTCACCCCTCCACTTT. Drawing the rest from reference TRBV11-2 and TRBJ1-6, the complete variable domain is EAGVAQSPRYKIIEKRQSVAFWCNPISGHATLYWYQQILGQGPKLLIQFQNNGVVDDSQLPKDRFSAERLKGVDSTLKIQPAKLEDSAVYLCASSSPGGEGGSPLHFGNGTRLTVT.